Listed here are 13 T cell receptor beta chains from one sample, sequenced in a study of cytomegalovirus exposure and HLA in healthy donors. The study ran its PCR with 60 Vbeta and 13 Jbeta primers. Clones were read by immunoSEQ multiplex PCR, and TCRdb kept only the in-frame ones, dropping some. The data hold around 210,000 clones, with about 77% observed a single time. Sequencing was performed on PBMCs. Receptor source: a boy aged 5-17 years in good health and CMV-seronegative.

V usage is TRBV4-2 and J usage is TRBJ2-5; D gene ambiguous. Germline CDR1 LGHNA, CDR2 YNFKEQ. V lost 0 bases and J 4 bases, leaving 6 bases between the germline ends. CDR3 length equals 13 residues. The CDR3 nucleotides are TGTGCCAGCAGCCAAGATTTGGCAGAGACCCAGTACTTC. Translating gives CASSQDLAETQYF.

This clone was seen more than once but under ten times. V gene TRBV2 combines with J gene TRBJ1-5, with D hard to call. The V gene lost 5 bases and the J gene lost 3 bases, with 14 bases spanning the gap. The CDR3 length is 15 residues. Per the germline V gene, CDR1 is SNHLY and CDR2 is FYNNEI. The CDR3 nucleotides read TGTGCCAGCAGTCAAACACAGTTCCTCAATCAGCCCCAGCATTTT. Translated, it gives CASSQTQFLNQPQHF.

The J gene is TRBJ1-5, the V gene TRBV5-4; a weak D match, TRBD1 (6 bases). The germline V gene has CDR1 SGHNT and CDR2 YYREEE (reference sequence). The CDR3 is 15 residues long. Between the trimmed V and J ends, which lost 3 bases and 5 bases, there was a span of 15 bases. CDR3: CASSSVGHHDQPQHF. CDR3 in DNA: TGTGCCAGCAGCTCTGTGGGACATCACGATCAGCCCCAGCATTTT.

The V gene is TRBV30, the J gene TRBJ2-3, with 8 bases identical to TRBD1. Germline-derived CDR1 and CDR2 are GTSNPN and SVGIG (reference sequence). V trimming: 2 bases; J trimming: 3 bases; junction bases outside the gene matches: 7. The CDR3 extends over 15 amino acids. Here the CDR3 reads CAWSPRDRLTDTQYF. DNA for the CDR3: TGTGCCTGGAGTCCCCGGGACAGGTTAACAGATACGCAGTATTTT.

The chain joins TRBV30 to TRBJ1-3, with a weak D call TRBD1 (6 bases). V was shortened by 4 bases and J by 0 bases, with 10 bases between the two germline ends. Germline V gene sequence: CDR1 GTSNPN, CDR2 SVGIG (reference sequence). CDR3 size: 14 residues. CDR3 sequence: CAWNKGVSGNTIYF. DNA of the CDR3: TGTGCCTGGAATAAGGGGGTCTCTGGAAACACCATATATTTT.

The chain is built from TRBV11-2 and TRBJ1-1; tentative D call: TRBD1 (5 bases). Germline CDR1 reads SGHAT; CDR2 reads FQNNGV. Trimming took off 4 bases at V and 9 bases at J, with 15 bases between the two ends. The CDR3 length is 13 residues. Here the CDR3 DNA reads TGTGCCAGCAGCTCATTCCCGGGGGAAAAAGCTTTCTTT. This gives the protein CASSSFPGEKAFF.

This rearrangement joins TRBV5-4 to TRBJ2-3; 7 bases align to TRBD1. CDR1 is SGHNT, CDR2 YYREEE, per germline (reference sequence). The length of the CDR3 is 15 residues. V lost 3 bases to trimming and J lost 2 bases; unmatched junction nucleotides: 6. The CDR3 coding sequence is TGTGCCAGCAGCTACCGGACAGGAGTCACAGATACGCAGTATTTT. Amino acid sequence: CASSYRTGVTDTQYF.

This chain joins TRBV28 and TRBJ1-4, with D possibly being TRBD1 (5 bases). V was shortened by 4 bases and J by 7 bases, with 13 bases between the two germline ends. The germline CDR1 and CDR2 sequences are MDHEN and SYDVKM. The CDR3 length is 14 residues. The CDR3 here is CASSSWGVGEKLFF. The CDR3 bases are TGTGCCAGCAGTTCGTGGGGGGTAGGTGAAAAACTGTTTTTT.

The chain joins TRBV27 to TRBJ2-3, with 9 bases lining up with TRBD2. CDR1 is MNHEY and CDR2 is SMNVEV in the germline V gene (reference sequence). The CDR3 runs to 15 residues. Trimming removed 6 bases from V and 1 base from J; junction bases left unmatched: 5. The CDR3, as DNA: TGTGCCAGCAGCCTACTAGCGGGTGGCACAGATACGCAGTATTTT. As protein: CASSLLAGGTDTQYF.

The chain recombines TRBV5-1 with TRBJ2-5; 8 nucleotides match TRBD1. The CDR3 is 15 amino acids. V gave up 4 bases and J gave up 1 base; unmatched junction bases: 6. Germline V gene data show CDR1 as SGHRS and CDR2 as YFSETQ. CDR3 nucleotides: TGCGCCAGCAGCATCGAACAGGGGGTCCAAGAGACCCAGTACTTC. Amino acids: CASSIEQGVQETQYF.

This clone was seen only a few times. The chain combines TRBV6-1 with TRBJ1-3; tentative D call: TRBD1 (5 bases). With 5 bases removed from V and 0 bases from J, the gap between germline ends came to 11 bases. This CDR3 has 15 amino acids. Germline assignment: CDR1 MNHNS and CDR2 SASEGT. The CDR3 nucleotides are TGTGCCAGCAGTCTAGGGGTGTTCTCTGGAAACACCATATATTTT. This translates into CASSLGVFSGNTIYF.

This clone has just one count. The V gene is TRBV6-5, the J gene TRBJ2-3, with D possibly matching TRBD2 (5 bases). Trimming left V 2 bases short and J 0 bases short, with 12 bases between. Germline assignment: CDR1 MNHEY and CDR2 SVGAGI. The CDR3 is 16 residues long. CDR3 sequence: CASSYMGGQSTDTQYF. DNA for the CDR3: TGTGCCAGCAGTTACATGGGCGGGCAAAGCACAGATACGCAGTATTTT.

V gene TRBV2 combines with J gene TRBJ1-6; 10 nucleotides match TRBD1. J lost 9 bases, V lost 9 bases, and 2 bases had no gene match. Looked up from germline, CDR1 is SNHLY and CDR2 is FYNNEI. CDR3 length equals 12 residues. CDR3 region: CARGDRGSPLHF. As DNA, the CDR3 is TGTGCCAGGGGGGACAGGGGTTCACCCCTCCACTTT.